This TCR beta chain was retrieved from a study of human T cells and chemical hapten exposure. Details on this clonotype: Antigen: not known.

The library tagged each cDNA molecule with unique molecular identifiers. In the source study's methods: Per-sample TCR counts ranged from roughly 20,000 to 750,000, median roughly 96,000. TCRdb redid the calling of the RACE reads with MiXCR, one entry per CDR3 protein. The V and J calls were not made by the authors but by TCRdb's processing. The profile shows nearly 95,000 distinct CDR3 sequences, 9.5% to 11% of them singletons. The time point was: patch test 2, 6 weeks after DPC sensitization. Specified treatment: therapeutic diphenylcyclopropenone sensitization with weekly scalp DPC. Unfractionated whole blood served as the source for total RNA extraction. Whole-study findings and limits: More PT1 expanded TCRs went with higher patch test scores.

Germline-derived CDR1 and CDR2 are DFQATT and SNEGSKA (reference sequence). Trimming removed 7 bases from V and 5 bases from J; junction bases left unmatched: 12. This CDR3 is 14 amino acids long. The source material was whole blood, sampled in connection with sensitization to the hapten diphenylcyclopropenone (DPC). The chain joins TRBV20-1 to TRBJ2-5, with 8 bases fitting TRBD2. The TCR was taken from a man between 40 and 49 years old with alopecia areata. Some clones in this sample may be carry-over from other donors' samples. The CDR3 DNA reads TGCAGTGTCCGACTAGCGATCGTGGGTGAGACCCAGTACTTC. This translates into CSVRLAIVGETQYF.